This entry lists 10 T cell receptor beta chains sequenced from one sample in a study of cytomegalovirus exposure and HLA in healthy donors. A multiplex PCR was run with 60 Vbeta primers and 13 Jbeta primers. Sequencing used immunoSEQ multiplex PCR; TCRdb keeps in-frame clones, though not all of them. The sample includes about 200,000 clones, roughly 80% of them seen just once. Sequencing used PBMCs. These receptors were taken from a girl aged 5-17 years in good health and CMV-seronegative.

This clone was seen more than once but under ten times. The genes are TRBV4-1 and TRBJ1-4; 12 bases line up with TRBD1. V lost 3 bases, J lost 7 bases, and 6 bases stayed unmatched. CDR1 and CDR2 (germline): MGHRA, YSYEKL. The CDR3 sequence is 16 residues long. The CDR3 DNA is TGCGCCAGCAGCCAGGGACAGGGGGCTTTTGGTGAAAAACTGTTTTTT. This translates into CASSQGQGAFGEKLFF.

The chain carries TRBV27 and TRBJ1-4; the match to TRBD1 covers 7 bases. Germline trimming cut 2 bases from V and 8 bases from J; bases unmatched to any gene: 8. There are 15 residues in the CDR3. Germline assignment: CDR1 MNHEY and CDR2 SMNVEV (reference sequence). In nucleotides, the CDR3 is TGTGCCAGCAGTTTAAGACAGGGATTGGAAGAAAAACTGTTTTTT. This encodes CASSLRQGLEEKLFF.

The chain couples TRBV6-1 to TRBJ2-5; TRBD1 aligns across 7 bases. Germline CDR1 MNHNS, CDR2 SASEGT. The junction had 12 bases not matched to a gene; V was cut back by 1 base and J by 4 bases. The CDR3 runs 17 residues. The CDR3 region is CASSEGFRGRVGETQYF. The CDR3 region has the DNA TGTGCCAGCAGTGAAGGCTTTAGGGGGCGGGTAGGAGAGACCCAGTACTTC.

This chain joins TRBV30 and TRBJ1-1, with D unclear. CDR3 length equals 13 residues. V lost 3 bases and J lost 0, with 8 bases in between. In germline, CDR1 is GTSNPN, CDR2 SVGIG (reference sequence). The CDR3 spells CAWSPQMNTEAFF. CDR3 DNA: TGTGCCTGGAGCCCCCAGATGAACACTGAAGCTTTCTTT.

The CDR3, as DNA: TGTGCCAGCAGCCTGGAACAGGGGTTGAACACTGAAGCTTTCTTT. Protein product: CASSLEQGLNTEAFF. This chain links TRBV7-8 with TRBJ1-1; 7 bases map to TRBD1. Trimming cost V 5 bases and J 0 bases; bases outside gene matches: 6. The CDR3 contains 15 residues. CDR1 and CDR2 (germline): SGHVS, FQNEAQ.

The V gene is TRBV11-2, the J gene TRBJ2-2; D is unresolved. Germline loops: CDR1 SGHAT, CDR2 FQNNGV. This CDR3 has 15 amino acids. Trimming cost V 1 base and J 1 base, with 7 bases left between them. The CDR3 DNA sequence: TGTGCCAGCAGCTTAGGAGTTGTGAACACCGGGGAGCTGTTTTTT. It yields the protein CASSLGVVNTGELFF.

The chain uses TRBV6-1 and TRBJ2-5; 7 bases agree with TRBD2. This CDR3 spans 15 amino acids. CDR1 and CDR2 from the germline V gene are MNHNS and SASEGT. V lost 0 bases and J lost 4; bases outside the gene matches: 5. CDR3 amino acids: CASSEALGGGETQYF. CDR3 coding DNA: TGTGCCAGCAGTGAAGCGCTGGGGGGGGGAGAGACCCAGTACTTC.

The chain recombines TRBV7-2 with TRBJ2-1; D may be TRBD1 (5 bases). CDR1 and CDR2 (germline): SGHTA, FQGNSA. Trimming cost V 5 bases and J 0 bases, with 17 bases left between them. The length of the CDR3 is 17 residues. Here the CDR3 reads CASSKQGGKYSYNEQFF. In DNA form, the CDR3 reads TGTGCCAGCAGCAAGCAGGGCGGTAAATACTCCTACAATGAGCAGTTCTTC. The variable domain in full, completed from reference TRBV7-2 and TRBJ2-1, reads GAGVSQSPSNKVTEKGKDVELRCDPISGHTALYWYRQSLGQGLEFLIYFQGNSAPDKSGLPSDRFSAERTGGSVSTLTIQRTQQEDSAVYLCASSKQGGKYSYNEQFFGPGTRLTVL.

The CDR3 region has the DNA TGTGCCAGCAGCTACTGGGGACAGTTTAATGAAAAACTGTTTTTT. Its translation: CASSYWGQFNEKLFF. The chain employs TRBV7-2 and TRBJ1-4; TRBD1 aligns across 7 bases. CDR1 and CDR2 from the germline V gene are SGHTA and FQGNSA. The ends lost 4 bases at V and 4 bases at J; junction bases unmatched: 6. The CDR3 loop spans 15 amino acids.

This clone has only a few counts. The chain combines TRBV4-3 with TRBJ1-2; 12 bases agree with TRBD1. The V gene end was trimmed by 2 bases and the J gene end by 4 bases; junction bases not matched to a gene: 11. Germline CDR1 LGHNA, CDR2 YSLEER. The length of the CDR3 is 18 residues. The DNA for the CDR3 is TGCGCCAGCAGCCAAAACCTGGGACAGGGGGCGGTAGGCTATGGCTACACCTTC. Protein product: CASSQNLGQGAVGYGYTF.